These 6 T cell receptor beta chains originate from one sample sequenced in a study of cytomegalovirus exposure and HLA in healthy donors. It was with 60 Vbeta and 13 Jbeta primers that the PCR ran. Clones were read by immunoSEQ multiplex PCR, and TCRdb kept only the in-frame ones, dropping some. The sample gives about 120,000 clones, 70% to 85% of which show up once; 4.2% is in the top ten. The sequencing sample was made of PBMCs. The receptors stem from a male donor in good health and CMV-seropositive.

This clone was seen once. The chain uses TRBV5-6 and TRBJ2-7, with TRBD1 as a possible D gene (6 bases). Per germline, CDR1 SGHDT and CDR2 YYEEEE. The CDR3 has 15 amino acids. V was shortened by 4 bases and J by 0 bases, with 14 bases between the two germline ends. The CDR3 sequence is CASSTTTGASYEQYF. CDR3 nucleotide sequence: TGTGCCAGCAGCACCACGACAGGTGCCTCCTACGAGCAGTACTTC.

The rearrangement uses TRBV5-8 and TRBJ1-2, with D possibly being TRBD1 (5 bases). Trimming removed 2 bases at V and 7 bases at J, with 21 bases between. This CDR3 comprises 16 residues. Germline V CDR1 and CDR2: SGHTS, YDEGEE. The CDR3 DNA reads TGTGCCAGCAGCTTCCCTGGACAACACCGTTCAAGTGGCTACACCTTC. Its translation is CASSFPGQHRSSGYTF. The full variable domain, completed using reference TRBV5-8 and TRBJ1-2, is EAGVTQSPTHLIKTRGQQATLRCSPISGHTSVYWYQQALGLGLQFLLWYDEGEERNRGNFPPRFSGRQFPNYSSELNVNALELEDSALYLCASSFPGQHRSSGYTFGSGTRLTVV.

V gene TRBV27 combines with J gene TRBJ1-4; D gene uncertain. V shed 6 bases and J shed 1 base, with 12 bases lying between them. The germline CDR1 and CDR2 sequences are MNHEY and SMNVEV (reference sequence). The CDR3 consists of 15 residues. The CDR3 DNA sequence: TGTGCCAGCAGCCTCTCGTGGAGAACTAATGAAAAACTGTTTTTT. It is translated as CASSLSWRTNEKLFF.

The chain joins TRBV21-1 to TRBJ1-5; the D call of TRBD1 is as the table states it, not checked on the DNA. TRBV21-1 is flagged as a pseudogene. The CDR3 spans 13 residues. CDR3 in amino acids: CASSPHDRQPQHF. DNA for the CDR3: TGTGCCAGCAGCCCACACGACAGGCAGCCCCAGCATTTT.

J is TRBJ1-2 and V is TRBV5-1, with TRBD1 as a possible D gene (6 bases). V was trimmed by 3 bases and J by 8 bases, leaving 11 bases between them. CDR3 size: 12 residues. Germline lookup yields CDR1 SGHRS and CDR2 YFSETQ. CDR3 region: CASSSGGHGYTF. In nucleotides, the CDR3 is TGCGCCAGCAGCTCGGGGGGCCACGGCTACACCTTC.

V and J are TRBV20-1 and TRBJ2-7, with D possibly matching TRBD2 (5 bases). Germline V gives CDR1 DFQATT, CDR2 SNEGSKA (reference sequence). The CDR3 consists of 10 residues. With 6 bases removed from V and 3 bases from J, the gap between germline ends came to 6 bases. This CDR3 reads CSAGDYEQYF. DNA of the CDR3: TGCAGTGCGGGAGACTACGAGCAGTACTTC.